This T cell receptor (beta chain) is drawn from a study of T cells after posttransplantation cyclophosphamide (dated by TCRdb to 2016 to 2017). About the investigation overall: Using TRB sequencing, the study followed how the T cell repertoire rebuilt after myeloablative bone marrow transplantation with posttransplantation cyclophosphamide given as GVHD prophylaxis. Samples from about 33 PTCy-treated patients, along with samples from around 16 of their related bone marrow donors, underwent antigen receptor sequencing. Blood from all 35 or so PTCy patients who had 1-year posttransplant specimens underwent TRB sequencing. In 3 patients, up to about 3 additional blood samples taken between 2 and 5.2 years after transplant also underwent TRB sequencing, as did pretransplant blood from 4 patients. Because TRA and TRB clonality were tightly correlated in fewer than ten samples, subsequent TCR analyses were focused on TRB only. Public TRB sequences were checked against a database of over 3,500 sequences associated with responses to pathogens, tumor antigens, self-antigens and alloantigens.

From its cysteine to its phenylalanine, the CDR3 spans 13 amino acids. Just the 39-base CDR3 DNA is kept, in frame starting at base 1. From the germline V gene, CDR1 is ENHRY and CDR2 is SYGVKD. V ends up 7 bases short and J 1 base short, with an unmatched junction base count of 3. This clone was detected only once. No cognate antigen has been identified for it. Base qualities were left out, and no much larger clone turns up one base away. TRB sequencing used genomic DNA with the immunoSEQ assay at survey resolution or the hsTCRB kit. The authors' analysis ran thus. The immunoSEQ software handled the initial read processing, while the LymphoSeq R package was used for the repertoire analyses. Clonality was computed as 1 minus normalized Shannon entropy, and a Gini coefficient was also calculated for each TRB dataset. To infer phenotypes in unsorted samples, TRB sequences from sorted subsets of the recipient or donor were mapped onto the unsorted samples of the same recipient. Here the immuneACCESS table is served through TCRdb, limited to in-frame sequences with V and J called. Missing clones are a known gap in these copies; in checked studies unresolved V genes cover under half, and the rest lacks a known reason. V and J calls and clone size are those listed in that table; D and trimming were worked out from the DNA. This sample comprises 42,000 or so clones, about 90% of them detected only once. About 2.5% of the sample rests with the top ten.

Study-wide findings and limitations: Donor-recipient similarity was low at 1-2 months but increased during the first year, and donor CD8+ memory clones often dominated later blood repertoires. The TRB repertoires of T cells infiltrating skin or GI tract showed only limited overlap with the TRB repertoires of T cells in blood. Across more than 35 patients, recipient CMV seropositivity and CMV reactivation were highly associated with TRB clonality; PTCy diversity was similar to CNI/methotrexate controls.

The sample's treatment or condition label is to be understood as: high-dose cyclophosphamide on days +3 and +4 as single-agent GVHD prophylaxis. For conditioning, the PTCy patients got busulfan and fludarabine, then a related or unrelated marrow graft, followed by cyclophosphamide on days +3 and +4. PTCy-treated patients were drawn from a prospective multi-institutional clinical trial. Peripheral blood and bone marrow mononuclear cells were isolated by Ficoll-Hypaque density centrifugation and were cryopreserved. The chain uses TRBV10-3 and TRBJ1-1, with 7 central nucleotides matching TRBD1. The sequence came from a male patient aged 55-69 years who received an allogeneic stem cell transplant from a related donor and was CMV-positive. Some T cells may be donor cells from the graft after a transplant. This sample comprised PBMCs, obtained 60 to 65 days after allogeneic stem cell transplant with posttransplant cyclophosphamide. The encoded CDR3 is CAIKGAQNTEAFF. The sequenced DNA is TGTGCCATCAAGGGGGCGCAGAACACTGAAGCTTTCTTT.